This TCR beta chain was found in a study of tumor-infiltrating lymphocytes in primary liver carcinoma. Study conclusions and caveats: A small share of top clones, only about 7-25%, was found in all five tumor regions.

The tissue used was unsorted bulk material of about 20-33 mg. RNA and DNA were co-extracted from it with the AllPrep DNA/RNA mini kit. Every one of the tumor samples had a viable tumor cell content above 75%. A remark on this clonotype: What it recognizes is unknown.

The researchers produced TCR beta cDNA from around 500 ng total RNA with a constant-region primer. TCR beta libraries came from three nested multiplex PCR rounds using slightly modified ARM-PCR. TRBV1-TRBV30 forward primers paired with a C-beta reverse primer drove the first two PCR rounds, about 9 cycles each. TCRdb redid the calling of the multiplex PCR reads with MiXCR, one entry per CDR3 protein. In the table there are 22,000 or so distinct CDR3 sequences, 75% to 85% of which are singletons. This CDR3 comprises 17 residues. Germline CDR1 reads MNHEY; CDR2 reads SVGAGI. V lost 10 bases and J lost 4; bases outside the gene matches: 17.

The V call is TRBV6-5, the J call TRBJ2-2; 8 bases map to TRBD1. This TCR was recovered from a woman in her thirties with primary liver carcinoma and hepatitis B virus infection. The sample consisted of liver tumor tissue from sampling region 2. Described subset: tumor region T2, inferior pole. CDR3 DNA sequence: TGTGCCATCGGTGACTATACCCGACAGGGGTTCACCGGGGAGCTGTTTTTT. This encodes CAIGDYTRQGFTGELFF.